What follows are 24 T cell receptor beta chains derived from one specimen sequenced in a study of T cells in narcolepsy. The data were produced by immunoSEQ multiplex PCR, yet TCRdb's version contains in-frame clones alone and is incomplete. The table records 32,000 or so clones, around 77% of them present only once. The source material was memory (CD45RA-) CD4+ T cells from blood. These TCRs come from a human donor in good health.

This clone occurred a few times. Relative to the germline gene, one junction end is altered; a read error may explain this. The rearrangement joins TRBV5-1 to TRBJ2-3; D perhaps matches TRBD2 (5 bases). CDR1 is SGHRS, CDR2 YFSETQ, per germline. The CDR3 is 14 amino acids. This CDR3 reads CASSSQSSTDTQYF. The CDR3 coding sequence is TGCGCCAGCAGCTCCCAATCTAGCACGGATACGCAGTATTTT.

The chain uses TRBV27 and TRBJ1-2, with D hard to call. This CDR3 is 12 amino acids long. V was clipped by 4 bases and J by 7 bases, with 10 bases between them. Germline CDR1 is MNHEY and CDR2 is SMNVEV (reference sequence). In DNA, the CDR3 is TGTGCCAGCAGTTACGTTGGAGGTGGCTACACCTTC. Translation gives CASSYVGGGYTF.

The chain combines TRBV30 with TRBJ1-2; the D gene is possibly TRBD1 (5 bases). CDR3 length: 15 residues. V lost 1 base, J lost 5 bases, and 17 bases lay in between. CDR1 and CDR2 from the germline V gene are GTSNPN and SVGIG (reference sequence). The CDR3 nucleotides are TGTGCCTGGAGTGGAGGCCTTGGCAGGGAATATGGCTACACCTTC. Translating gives CAWSGGLGREYGYTF.

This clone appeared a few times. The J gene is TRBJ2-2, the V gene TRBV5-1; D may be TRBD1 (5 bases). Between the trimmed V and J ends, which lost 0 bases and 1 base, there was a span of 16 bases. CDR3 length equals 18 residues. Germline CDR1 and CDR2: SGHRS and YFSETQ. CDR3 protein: CASSLALRTTKNTGELFF. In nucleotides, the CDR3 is TGCGCCAGCAGCTTGGCCCTGAGGACAACCAAGAACACCGGGGAGCTGTTTTTT. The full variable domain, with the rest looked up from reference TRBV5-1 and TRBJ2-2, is KAGVTQTPRYLIKTRGQQVTLSCSPISGHRSVSWYQQTPGQGLQFLFEYFSETQRNKGNFPGRFSGRQFSNSRSEMNVSTLELGDSALYLCASSLALRTTKNTGELFFGEGSRLTVL.

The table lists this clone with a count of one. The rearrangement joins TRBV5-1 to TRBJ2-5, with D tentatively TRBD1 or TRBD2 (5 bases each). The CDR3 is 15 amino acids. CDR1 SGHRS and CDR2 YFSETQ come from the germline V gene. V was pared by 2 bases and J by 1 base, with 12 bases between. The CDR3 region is CASSFSGDRQETQYF. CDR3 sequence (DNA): TGCGCCAGCAGCTTCTCCGGGGACCGCCAAGAGACCCAGTACTTC.

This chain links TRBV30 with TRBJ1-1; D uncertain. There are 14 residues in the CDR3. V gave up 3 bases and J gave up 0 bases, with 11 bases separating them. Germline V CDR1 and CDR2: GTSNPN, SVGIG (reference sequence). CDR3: CAWRFKRLNTEAFF. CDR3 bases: TGTGCCTGGAGATTCAAGCGACTGAACACTGAAGCTTTCTTT.

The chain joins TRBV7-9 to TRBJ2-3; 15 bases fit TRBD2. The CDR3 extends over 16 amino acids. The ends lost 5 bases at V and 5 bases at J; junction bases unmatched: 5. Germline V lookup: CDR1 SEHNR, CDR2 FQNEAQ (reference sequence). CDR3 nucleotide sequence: TGTGCCAGCAGCCCAGGGACTAGCGGGAGGCAAGATACGCAGTATTTT. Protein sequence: CASSPGTSGRQDTQYF.

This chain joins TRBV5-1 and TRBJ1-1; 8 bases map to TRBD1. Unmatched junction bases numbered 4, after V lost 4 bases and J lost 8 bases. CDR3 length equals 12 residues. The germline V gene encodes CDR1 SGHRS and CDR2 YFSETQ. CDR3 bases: TGCGCCAGCAGCCCCAGGGGGCAGGAAGCTTTCTTT. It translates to CASSPRGQEAFF.

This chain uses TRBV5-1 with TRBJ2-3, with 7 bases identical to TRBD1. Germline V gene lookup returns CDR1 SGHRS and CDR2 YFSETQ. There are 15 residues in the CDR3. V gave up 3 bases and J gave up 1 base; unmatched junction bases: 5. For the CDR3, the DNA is TGCGCCAGCAGCTCACAGGGGTTCGGCACAGATACGCAGTATTTT. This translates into CASSSQGFGTDTQYF.

In nucleotides, the CDR3 is TGTGCCAGCAGTGGCTTTCCGGGGGGGCAGCTCGGAAACACCATATATTTT. Translating gives CASSGFPGGQLGNTIYF. The chain employs TRBV6-1 and TRBJ1-3; TRBD1 is a possible D gene (6 bases). The germline V gene has CDR1 MNHNS and CDR2 SASEGT. The V end lost 4 bases, the J end lost 4 bases, and 20 bases lay between the germline ends. CDR3 length: 17 amino acids.

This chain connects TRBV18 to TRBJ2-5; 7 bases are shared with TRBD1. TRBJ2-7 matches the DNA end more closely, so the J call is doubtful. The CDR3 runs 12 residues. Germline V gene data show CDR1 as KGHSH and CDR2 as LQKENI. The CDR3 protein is CASRTGESEQYF. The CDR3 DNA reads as TGTGCCAGTCGCACAGGGGAGAGCGAGCAGTACTTC.

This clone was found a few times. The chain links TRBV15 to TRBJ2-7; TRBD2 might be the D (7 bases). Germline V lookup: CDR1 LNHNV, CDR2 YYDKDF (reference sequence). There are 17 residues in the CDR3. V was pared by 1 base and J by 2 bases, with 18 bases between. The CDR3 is CATSRAGRGGTTYEQYF. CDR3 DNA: TGTGCCACCAGCAGAGCGGGAAGGGGGGGTACGACCTACGAGCAGTACTTC.

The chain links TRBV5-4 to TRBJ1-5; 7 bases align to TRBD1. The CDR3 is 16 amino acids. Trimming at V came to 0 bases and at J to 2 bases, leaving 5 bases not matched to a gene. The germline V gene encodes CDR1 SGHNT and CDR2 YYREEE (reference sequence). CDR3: CASSLAGQAGNQPQHF. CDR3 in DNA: TGTGCCAGCAGCTTGGCCGGACAGGCGGGCAATCAGCCCCAGCATTTT.

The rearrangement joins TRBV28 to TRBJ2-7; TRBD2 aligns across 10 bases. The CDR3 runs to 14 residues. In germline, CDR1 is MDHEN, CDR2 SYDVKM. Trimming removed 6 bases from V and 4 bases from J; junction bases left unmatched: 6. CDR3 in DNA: TGTGCCAGCAGCCTAGGACTAGCGGAATACGAGCAGTACTTC. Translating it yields CASSLGLAEYEQYF.

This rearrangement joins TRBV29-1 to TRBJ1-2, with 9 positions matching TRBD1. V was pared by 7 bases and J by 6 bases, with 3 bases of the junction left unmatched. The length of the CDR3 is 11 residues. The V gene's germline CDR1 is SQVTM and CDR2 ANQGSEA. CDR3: CSERTGDGYTF. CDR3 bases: TGCAGCGAGCGGACAGGGGATGGCTACACCTTC.

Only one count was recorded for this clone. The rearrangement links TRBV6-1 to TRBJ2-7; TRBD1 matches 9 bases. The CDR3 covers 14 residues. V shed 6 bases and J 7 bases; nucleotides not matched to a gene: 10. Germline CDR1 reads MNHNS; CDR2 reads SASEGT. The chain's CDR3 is CASSGQGLQGEQYF. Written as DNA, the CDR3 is TGTGCCAGCAGCGGACAGGGGCTCCAGGGGGAGCAGTACTTC.

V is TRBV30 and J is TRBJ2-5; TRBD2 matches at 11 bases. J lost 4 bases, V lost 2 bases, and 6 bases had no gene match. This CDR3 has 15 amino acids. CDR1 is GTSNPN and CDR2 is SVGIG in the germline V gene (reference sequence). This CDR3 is CAWSRGLAGGETQYF. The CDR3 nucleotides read TGTGCCTGGAGTCGCGGGCTAGCGGGGGGAGAGACCCAGTACTTC.

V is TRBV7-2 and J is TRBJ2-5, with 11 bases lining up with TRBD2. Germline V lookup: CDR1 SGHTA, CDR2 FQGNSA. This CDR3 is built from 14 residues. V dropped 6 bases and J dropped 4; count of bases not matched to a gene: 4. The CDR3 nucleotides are TGTGCCAGCAGTCCTAGCGGGAGGCGAGAGACCCAGTACTTC. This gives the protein CASSPSGRRETQYF.

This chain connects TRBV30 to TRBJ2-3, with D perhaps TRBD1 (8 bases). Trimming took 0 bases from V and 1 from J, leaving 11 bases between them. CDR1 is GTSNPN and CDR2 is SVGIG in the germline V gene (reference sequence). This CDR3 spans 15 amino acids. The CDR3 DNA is TGTGCCTGGAGTGTTACAGGGGGGGGCACAGATACGCAGTATTTT. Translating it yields CAWSVTGGGTDTQYF.

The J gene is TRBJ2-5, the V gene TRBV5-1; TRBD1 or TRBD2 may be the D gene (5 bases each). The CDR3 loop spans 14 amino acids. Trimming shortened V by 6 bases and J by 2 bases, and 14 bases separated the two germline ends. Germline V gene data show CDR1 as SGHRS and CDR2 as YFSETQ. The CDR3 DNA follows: TGCGCCAGCAAAACCGGGACGGCACAAGAGACCCAGTACTTC. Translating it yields CASKTGTAQETQYF.

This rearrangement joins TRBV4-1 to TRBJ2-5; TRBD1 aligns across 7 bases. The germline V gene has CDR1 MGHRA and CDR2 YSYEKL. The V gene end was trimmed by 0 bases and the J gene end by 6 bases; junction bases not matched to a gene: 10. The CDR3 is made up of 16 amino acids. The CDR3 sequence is CASSQDPTGVRKTQYF. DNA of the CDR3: TGCGCCAGCAGCCAAGACCCAACAGGGGTACGGAAGACCCAGTACTTC.

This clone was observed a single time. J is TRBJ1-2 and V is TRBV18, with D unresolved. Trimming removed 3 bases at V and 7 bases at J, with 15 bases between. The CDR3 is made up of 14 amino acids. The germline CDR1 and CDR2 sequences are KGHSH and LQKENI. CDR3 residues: CASSPSPPGVGYTF. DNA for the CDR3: TGTGCCAGCTCACCTTCCCCTCCGGGCGTTGGCTACACCTTC. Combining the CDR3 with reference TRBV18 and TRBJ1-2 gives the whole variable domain NAGVMQNPRHLVRRRGQEARLRCSPMKGHSHVYWYRQLPEEGLKFMVYLQKENIIDESGMPKERFSAEFPKEGPSILRIQQVVRGDSAAYFCASSPSPPGVGYTFGSGTRLTVV.

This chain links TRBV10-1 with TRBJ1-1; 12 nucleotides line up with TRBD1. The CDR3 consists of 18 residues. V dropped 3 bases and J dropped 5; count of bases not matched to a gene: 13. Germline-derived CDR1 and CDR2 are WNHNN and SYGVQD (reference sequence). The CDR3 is CASSDREGDRGLCTEAFF. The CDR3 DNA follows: TGCGCCAGCAGTGATAGGGAGGGGGACAGGGGGCTGTGTACTGAAGCTTTCTTT.

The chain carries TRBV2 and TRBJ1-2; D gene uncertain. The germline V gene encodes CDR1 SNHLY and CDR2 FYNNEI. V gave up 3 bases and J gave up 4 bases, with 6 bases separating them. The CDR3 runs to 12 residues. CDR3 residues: CASSEAVYGYTF. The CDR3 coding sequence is TGTGCCAGCAGTGAGGCAGTCTATGGCTACACCTTC.